The clone carrying this TCR beta chain was detected a few times. The sample comes from a study of CD8 T cells in ankylosing spondylitis. TCRdb passed the 5' RACE reads through MiXCR, listing each CDR3 protein once. The top ten clones hold around a third of a sample with about 250,000 distinct CDR3 sequences, approximately 20% of them seen once. Germline CDR1 SGHAT, CDR2 FQNNGV. With V trimmed by 2 bases and J by 4 bases, 8 bases remained unmatched. The CDR3 loop spans 16 amino acids. The receptor was isolated from a male donor with ankylosing spondylitis or in good health (not recorded which). The genes are TRBV11-2 and TRBJ1-1, with 9 bases that match TRBD1. The sequencing sample was made of blood, either unsorted or a sorted T cell fraction (not recorded which). As DNA, the CDR3 is TGTGCCAGCAGCTTATACAGGGACAGGGTAGGCACTGAAGCTTTCTTT. It encodes CASSLYRDRVGTEAFF.